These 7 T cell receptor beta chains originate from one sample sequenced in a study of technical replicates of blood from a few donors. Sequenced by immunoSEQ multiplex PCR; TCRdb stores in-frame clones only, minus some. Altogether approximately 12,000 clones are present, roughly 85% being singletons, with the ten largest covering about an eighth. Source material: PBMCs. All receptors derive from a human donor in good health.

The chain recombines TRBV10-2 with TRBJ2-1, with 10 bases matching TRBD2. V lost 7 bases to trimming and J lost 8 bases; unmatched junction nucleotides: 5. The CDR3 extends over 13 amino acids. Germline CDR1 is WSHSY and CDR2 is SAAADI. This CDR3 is CASIPSGSDEQFF. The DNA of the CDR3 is TGCGCCAGCATTCCTAGCGGGAGTGATGAGCAGTTCTTC.

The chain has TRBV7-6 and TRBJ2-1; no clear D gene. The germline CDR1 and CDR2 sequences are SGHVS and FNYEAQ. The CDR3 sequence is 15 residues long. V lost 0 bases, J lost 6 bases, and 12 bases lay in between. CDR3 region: CASSLASYGGNEQFF. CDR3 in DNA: TGTGCCAGCAGCTTAGCGAGTTACGGCGGCAATGAGCAGTTCTTC.

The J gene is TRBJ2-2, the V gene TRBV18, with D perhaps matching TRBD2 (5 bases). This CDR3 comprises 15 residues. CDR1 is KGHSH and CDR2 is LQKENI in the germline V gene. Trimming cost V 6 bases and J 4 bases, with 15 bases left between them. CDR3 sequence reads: CASSPWVSGTGELFF. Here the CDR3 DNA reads TGTGCCAGCTCTCCCTGGGTCAGCGGCACCGGGGAGCTGTTTTTT.

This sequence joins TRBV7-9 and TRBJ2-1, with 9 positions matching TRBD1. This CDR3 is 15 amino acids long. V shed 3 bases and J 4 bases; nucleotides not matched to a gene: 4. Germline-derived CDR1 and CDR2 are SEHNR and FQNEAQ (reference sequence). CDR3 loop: CASSFGTGLYNEQFF. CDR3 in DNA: TGTGCCAGCAGCTTTGGGACAGGGCTATACAATGAGCAGTTCTTC.

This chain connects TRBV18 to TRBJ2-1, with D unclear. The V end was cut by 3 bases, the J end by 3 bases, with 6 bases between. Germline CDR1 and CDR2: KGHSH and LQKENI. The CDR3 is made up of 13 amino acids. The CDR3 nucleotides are TGTGCCAGCTCACCGGGCCTCTACAATGAGCAGTTCTTC. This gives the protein CASSPGLYNEQFF.

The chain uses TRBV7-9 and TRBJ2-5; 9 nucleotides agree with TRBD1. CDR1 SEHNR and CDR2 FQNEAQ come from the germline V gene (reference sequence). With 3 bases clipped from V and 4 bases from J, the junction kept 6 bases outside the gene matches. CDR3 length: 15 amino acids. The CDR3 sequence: CASSLGQGLGETQYF. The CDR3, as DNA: TGTGCCAGCAGCTTGGGACAGGGATTGGGAGAGACCCAGTACTTC.

The CDR3 reads CASSLGQGDGYTF. CDR3 in DNA: TGTGCCAGCAGCTTGGGACAGGGGGATGGCTACACCTTC. The chain uses TRBV5-6 and TRBJ1-2, with 9 bases lining up with TRBD1. Germline CDR1 is SGHDT and CDR2 is YYEEEE. V was clipped by 0 bases and J by 6 bases; unmatched bases: 0. The CDR3 contains 13 residues. Using reference TRBV5-6 and TRBJ1-2 for the parts outside the CDR3, the full variable domain is DAGVTQSPTHLIKTRGQQVTLRCSPKSGHDTVSWYQQALGQGPQFIFQYYEEEERQRGNFPDRFSGHQFPNYSSELNVNALLLGDSALYLCASSLGQGDGYTFGSGTRLTVV.